Shown below are 14 T cell receptor beta chains from a single sample sequenced in a study of blood T cell repertoires in COVID-19 (dated by TCRdb to 2019 to 2021). The library was obtained by the immunoSEQ multiplex PCR assay. Held by TCRdb, this immuneACCESS table contains in-frame sequences only and omits some clones. Under half of the omission traces to an unresolved V gene where checked; the cause of the rest is unknown. This sample comprises about 75,000 clones, about 74% of them detected only once. Of the sample, 2.6% falls within the top ten clones. What was sequenced was peripheral blood. The receptors were sampled from a human donor with acute or convalescent COVID-19. The donor label of this sample is uncertain.

This clone was recorded only once. This sequence joins TRBV13 and TRBJ2-1; maybe TRBD2 (5 bases). CDR3 length equals 15 residues. Deletions cut 3 bases from V and 7 bases from J, with 16 bases between. The germline CDR1 and CDR2 sequences are PRHDT and FYEKMQ (reference sequence). CDR3 residues: CASSFSTKKRNEQFF. CDR3 coding DNA: TGTGCCAGCAGCTTCTCTACTAAGAAGCGGAATGAGCAGTTCTTC.

This clone has only one observation. This chain uses TRBV28 with TRBJ1-5, with D uncertain. Germline V gene data show CDR1 as MDHEN and CDR2 as SYDVKM. CDR3 length: 16 residues. V lost 3 bases and J 1 base, leaving 13 bases between the germline ends. CDR3 protein: CASSFVSLMSNQPQHF. The DNA for the CDR3 is TGTGCCAGCAGTTTTGTGTCTCTTATGAGCAATCAGCCCCAGCATTTT. The full variable domain, in which reference TRBV28 and TRBJ1-5 provide the parts outside the CDR3, is DVKVTQSSRYLVKRTGEKVFLECVQDMDHENMFWYRQDPGLGLRLIYFSYDVKMKEKGDIPEGYSVSREKKERFSLILESASTNQTSMYLCASSFVSLMSNQPQHFGDGTRLSIL.

The rearrangement links TRBV5-1 to TRBJ1-3; possibly TRBD1 for D (6 bases). The ends were cut back, 3 bases at V and 2 bases at J, with 15 bases in the middle. The CDR3 spans 16 residues. In germline, CDR1 is SGHRS, CDR2 YFSETQ. In DNA, the CDR3 is TGCGCCAGCAGCTCAGGGGACCGGATAACTGGAAACACCATATATTTT. Translation gives CASSSGDRITGNTIYF.

This clone was detected only a few times. The V call is TRBV18, the J call TRBJ1-1; tentative D call: TRBD1 (6 bases). V gave up 3 bases and J gave up 4 bases, with 12 bases separating them. Germline values: CDR1 KGHSH, CDR2 LQKENI. The CDR3 runs to 14 residues. CDR3 sequence (DNA): TGTGCCAGCTCACCTAGCACACAGGGCACTGAAGCTTTCTTT. This gives the protein CASSPSTQGTEAFF.

The chain joins TRBV19 to TRBJ2-5; 9 bases match TRBD2. Germline values: CDR1 LNHDA, CDR2 SQIVND (reference sequence). CDR3 length: 12 amino acids. With V trimmed by 3 bases and J by 13 bases, 6 bases remained unmatched. The CDR3 sequence: CASSIGTSLPYF. In DNA, the CDR3 is TGTGCCAGTAGTATCGGGACTAGCTTACCGTACTTC.

The chain carries TRBV27 and TRBJ2-2, with 7 bases that match TRBD2. V was pared by 1 base and J by 1 base, with 3 bases of the junction left unmatched. CDR3 size: 16 residues. CDR1 and CDR2 (germline): MNHEY, SMNVEV (reference sequence). CDR3 loop: CASSLLSSGNTGELFF. The CDR3 DNA reads as TGTGCCAGCAGTTTATTGTCTAGCGGGAACACCGGGGAGCTGTTTTTT.

Only a few counts were recorded for this clone. The rearrangement links TRBV9 to TRBJ2-1; D remains unclear. The CDR3 consists of 15 residues. Deletions cut 0 bases from V and 3 bases from J, with 10 bases between. The germline V gene has CDR1 SGDLS and CDR2 YYNGEE. The CDR3 region is CASSVGSAFYNEQFF. CDR3 bases: TGTGCCAGCAGCGTAGGCAGTGCCTTCTACAATGAGCAGTTCTTC.

The chain uses TRBV11-2 and TRBJ2-7; the match to TRBD2 covers 8 bases. This CDR3 contains 14 residues. Germline CDR1 reads SGHAT; CDR2 reads FQNNGV. With V trimmed by 4 bases and J by 4 bases, 6 bases remained unmatched. The CDR3 sequence is CASSSREGPYEQYF. DNA for the CDR3: TGTGCCAGCAGCTCTCGGGAGGGCCCATACGAGCAGTACTTC.

V is TRBV4-3 and J is TRBJ2-1, with 13 bases identical to TRBD2. The germline V gene has CDR1 LGHNA and CDR2 YSLEER. CDR3 length equals 16 residues. V gave up 3 bases and J gave up 9 bases; unmatched junction bases: 8. In DNA form, the CDR3 reads TGCGCCAGCAGCCAGGCCACTAGCGGGAGGGATGGTGAGCAGTTCTTC. This encodes CASSQATSGRDGEQFF.

This clone was counted a few times. This chain joins TRBV6-2 or TRBV6-3 and TRBJ1-4; no definite D call. The germline V and J ends were trimmed by 8 bases and 4 bases, with 11 bases remaining between them. CDR3 size: 13 residues. CDR1 is MNHEY and CDR2 is SVGEGT in the germline V gene. The CDR3 coding sequence is TGTGCCAGCCGCCTGGACTTTAATGAAAAACTGTTTTTT. Its translation is CASRLDFNEKLFF.

The chain employs TRBV3-1 (or the pseudogene TRBV3-2) and TRBJ2-1; D unclear. The CDR3 runs 16 residues. Per germline, CDR1 LGHDT and CDR2 YNNKEL (reference sequence). With 4 bases removed from V and 0 bases from J, the gap between germline ends came to 13 bases. The CDR3: CASSRRVLSSYNEQFF. For the CDR3, the DNA is TGTGCCAGCAGCCGTAGAGTTCTTAGCTCCTACAATGAGCAGTTCTTC.

The gene calls are TRBV9 and TRBJ2-1, with 12 bases matching TRBD2. J gave up 7 bases and V 3 bases, and 5 bases lay outside the gene matches. The CDR3 runs 15 residues. Germline CDR1 SGDLS, CDR2 YYNGEE. The CDR3 sequence is CASSAFGTSGNEQFF. As DNA, the CDR3 is TGTGCCAGCAGCGCGTTCGGGACTAGCGGGAATGAGCAGTTCTTC.

The gene calls are TRBV6-5 and TRBJ1-2; no clear D gene. The CDR3 extends over 12 amino acids. Trimming stripped 5 bases from V and 0 bases from J, with 4 bases between. Germline lookup yields CDR1 MNHEY and CDR2 SVGAGI. The CDR3 protein is CASSPSNYGYTF. CDR3 sequence (DNA): TGTGCCAGCAGTCCCTCTAACTATGGCTACACCTTC.

This clone has only a few counts. This chain joins TRBV2 and TRBJ1-5, with 10 bases aligning to TRBD1. The CDR3 has 15 amino acids. After removal of 5 bases from V and 4 bases from J, the junction contained 5 bases not matched to a gene. Germline V gives CDR1 SNHLY, CDR2 FYNNEI. The CDR3 DNA follows: TGTGCCAGCAGTCCTAGGACAGGGGGGAATCAGCCCCAGCATTTT. Encoded protein: CASSPRTGGNQPQHF.